This T cell receptor beta chain was documented in a study of T cell repertoires in cytomegalovirus infection. The wider study: HLA-C-restricted CMV epitopes, recently identified, and well-studied HLA-B-restricted ones were used by the study. Public TCR beta signatures provided an indication of both CMV infection and a matching HLA type. Whole-study findings and limits: Carriers of CMV plus the relevant HLA were identified by cumulative public TCR beta family frequency. Within the response measured ex vivo, HLA-C-restricted CMV-specific TCR beta clonotypes were dominant.

This clonotype appeared many times. The antigen remains unidentified. There are 14 residues in the CDR3. V lost 6 bases and J 5 bases, leaving 16 bases between the germline ends. Germline assignment: CDR1 SGHTA and CDR2 FQGNSA. TCRdb reprocessed the reads via MiXCR and lists one record per CDR3 protein. This sample has approximately 590,000 distinct CDR3 sequences; under 45% occur once, and the top ten carry 48%. The V and J genes are TRBV7-2 and TRBJ2-5; D is possibly TRBD2 (7 bases). This receptor was taken from a human donor in good health (CMV status not recorded). Some clones in this sample may be carry-over from other donors' samples. Material: cultured PBMCs, obtained from culture after CMV antigen stimulation. The CDR3 spells CASSRGGPGETQYF. The CDR3 nucleotides are TGTGCCAGCAGTAGGGGGGGGCCTGGCGAGACCCAGTACTTC.